The entry below gives a single T cell receptor (beta chain) sequence along with its context. This record belongs to a study of PD-1 blockade in classical Hodgkin lymphoma. Each patient relapsed following autologous stem cell transplantation, and prior brentuximab vedotin exposure differed. The germline V gene encodes CDR1 SQVTM and CDR2 ANQGSEA. CDR3 length equals 13 residues. The V and J ends lost 8 bases and 5 bases, in that order; junction bases with no gene match: 7. TCRdb keeps only in-frame clones here, not all; method: immunoSEQ multiplex PCR. Altogether approximately 50,000 clones are present, 73% being singletons, with the ten largest covering over 12%.

The rearrangement joins TRBV29-1 to TRBJ1-3; 9 nucleotides align to TRBD1. Specimen: peripheral blood mononuclear cells (PBMCs), collected before the second cycle of nivolumab. The receptor comes from a human donor with classical Hodgkin lymphoma. The CDR3 DNA sequence: TGCAGCTACCGGGACAGGGCCCGAAACACCATATATTTT. Amino acid sequence: CSYRDRARNTIYF. The variable domain in full, with the rest retrieved from reference TRBV29-1 and TRBJ1-3, is SAVISQKPSRDICQRGTSLTIQCQVDSQVTMMFWYRQQPGQSLTLIATANQGSEATYESGFVIDKFPISRPNLTFSTLTVSNMSPEDSSIYLCSYRDRARNTIYFGEGSWLTVV.